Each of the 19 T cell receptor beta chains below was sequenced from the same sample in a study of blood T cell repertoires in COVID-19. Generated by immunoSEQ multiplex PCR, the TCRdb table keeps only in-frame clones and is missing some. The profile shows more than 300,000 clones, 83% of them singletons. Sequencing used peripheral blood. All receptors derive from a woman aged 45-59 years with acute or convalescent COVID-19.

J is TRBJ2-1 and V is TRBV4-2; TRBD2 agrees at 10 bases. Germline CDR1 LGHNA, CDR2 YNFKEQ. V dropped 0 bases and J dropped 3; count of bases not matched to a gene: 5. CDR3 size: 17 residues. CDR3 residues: CASSQDPGLAIYNEQFF. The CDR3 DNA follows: TGTGCCAGCAGCCAAGATCCGGGACTAGCGATCTACAATGAGCAGTTCTTC.

The CDR3 is CASSLGSSSYEQYV. In DNA, the CDR3 is TGCGCCAGCAGCCTCGGGTCCTCCTCGTACGAGCAGTACGTC. The chain has TRBV5-1 and TRBJ2-7; no firm D call. Germline CDR1 reads SGHRS; CDR2 reads YFSETQ. The V end lost 4 bases, the J end lost 4 bases, and 15 bases lay between the germline ends. This CDR3 comprises 14 residues.

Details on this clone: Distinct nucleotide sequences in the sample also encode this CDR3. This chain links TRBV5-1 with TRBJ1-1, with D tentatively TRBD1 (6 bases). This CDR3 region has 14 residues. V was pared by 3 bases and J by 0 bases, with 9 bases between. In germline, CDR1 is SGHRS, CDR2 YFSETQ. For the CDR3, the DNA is TGCGCCAGCAGCTCTGGGACATTGAACACTGAAGCTTTCTTT. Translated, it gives CASSSGTLNTEAFF.

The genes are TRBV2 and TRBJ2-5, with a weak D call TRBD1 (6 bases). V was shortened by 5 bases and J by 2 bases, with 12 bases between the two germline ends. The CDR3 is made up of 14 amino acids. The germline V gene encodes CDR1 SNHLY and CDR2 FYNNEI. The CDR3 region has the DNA TGTGCCAGCAGTAGGGACAACGATCAAGAGACCCAGTACTTC. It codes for CASSRDNDQETQYF. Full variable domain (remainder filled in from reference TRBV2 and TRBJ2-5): EPEVTQTPSHQVTQMGQEVILRCVPISNHLYFYWYRQILGQKVEFLVSFYNNEISEKSEIFDDQFSVERPDGSNFTLKIRSTKLEDSAMYFCASSRDNDQETQYFGPGTRLLVL.

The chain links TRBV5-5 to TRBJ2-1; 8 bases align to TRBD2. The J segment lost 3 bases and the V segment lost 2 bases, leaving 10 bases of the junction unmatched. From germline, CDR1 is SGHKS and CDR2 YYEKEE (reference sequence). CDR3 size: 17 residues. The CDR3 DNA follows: TGTGCCAGCAGCTTTCGGTACGGGGGGGCAAACTACAATGAGCAGTTCTTC. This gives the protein CASSFRYGGANYNEQFF.

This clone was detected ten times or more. CDR3 loop: CASMRSGQSYGYTF. CDR3 nucleotides: TGTGCCAGCATGAGGTCCGGACAGTCATATGGCTACACCTTC. The chain joins TRBV2 to TRBJ1-2; tentatively, D is TRBD1 (6 bases). V dropped 7 bases and J dropped 5 bases, with 17 bases sitting between them. Per the germline V gene, CDR1 is SNHLY and CDR2 is FYNNEI. The length of the CDR3 is 14 residues.

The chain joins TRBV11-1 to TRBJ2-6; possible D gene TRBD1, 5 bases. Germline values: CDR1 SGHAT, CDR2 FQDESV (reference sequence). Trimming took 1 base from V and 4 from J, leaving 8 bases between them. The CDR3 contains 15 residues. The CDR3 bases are TGTGCCAGCAGCTTAGGGGGCGCGGGGGCCAACGTCCTGACTTTC. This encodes CASSLGGAGANVLTF.

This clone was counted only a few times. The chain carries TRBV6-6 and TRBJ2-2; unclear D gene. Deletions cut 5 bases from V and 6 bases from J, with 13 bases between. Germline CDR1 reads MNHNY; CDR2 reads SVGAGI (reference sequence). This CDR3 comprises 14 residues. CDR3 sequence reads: CASSRSVAAGELFF. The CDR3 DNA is TGTGCCAGCAGTCGATCGGTTGCGGCCGGGGAGCTGTTTTTT.

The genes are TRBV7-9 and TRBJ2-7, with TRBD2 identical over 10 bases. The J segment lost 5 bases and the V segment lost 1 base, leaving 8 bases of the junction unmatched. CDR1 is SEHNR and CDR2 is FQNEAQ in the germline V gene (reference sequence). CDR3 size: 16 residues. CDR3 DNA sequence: TGTGCCAGCAGCTTAGACCCGGGACTAGCGAATCACGAGCAGTACTTC. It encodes CASSLDPGLANHEQYF.

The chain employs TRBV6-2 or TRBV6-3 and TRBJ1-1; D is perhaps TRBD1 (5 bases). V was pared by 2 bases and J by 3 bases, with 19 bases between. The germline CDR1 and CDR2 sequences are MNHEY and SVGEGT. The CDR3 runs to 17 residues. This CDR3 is CASSYPSGGGSDTEAFF. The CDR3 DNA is TGTGCCAGCAGTTACCCCTCCGGGGGGGGTTCGGACACTGAAGCTTTCTTT.

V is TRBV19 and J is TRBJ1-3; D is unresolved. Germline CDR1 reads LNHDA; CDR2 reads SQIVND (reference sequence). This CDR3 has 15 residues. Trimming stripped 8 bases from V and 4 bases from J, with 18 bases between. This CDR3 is CASDTPGGSGNTIYF. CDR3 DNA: TGTGCCAGTGACACCCCCGGCGGGTCCGGAAACACCATATATTTT.

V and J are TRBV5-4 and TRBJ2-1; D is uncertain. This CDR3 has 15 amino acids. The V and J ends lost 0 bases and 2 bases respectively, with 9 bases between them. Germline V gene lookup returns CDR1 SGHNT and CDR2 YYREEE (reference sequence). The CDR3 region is CASSLDLEAYNEQFF. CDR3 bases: TGTGCCAGCAGCTTGGACTTAGAGGCCTACAATGAGCAGTTCTTC.

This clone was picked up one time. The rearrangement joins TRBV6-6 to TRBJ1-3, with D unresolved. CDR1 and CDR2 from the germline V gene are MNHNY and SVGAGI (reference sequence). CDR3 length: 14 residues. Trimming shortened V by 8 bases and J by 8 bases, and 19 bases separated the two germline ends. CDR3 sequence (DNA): TGTGCCAGCTTAAGTCGGCAGGTCGGGGACACCATATATTTT. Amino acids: CASLSRQVGDTIYF.

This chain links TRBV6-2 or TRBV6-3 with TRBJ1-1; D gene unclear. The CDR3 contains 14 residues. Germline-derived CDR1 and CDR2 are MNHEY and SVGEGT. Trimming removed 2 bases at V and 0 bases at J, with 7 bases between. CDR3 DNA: TGTGCCAGCAGTTACACGGTTCTGAACACTGAAGCTTTCTTT. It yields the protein CASSYTVLNTEAFF.

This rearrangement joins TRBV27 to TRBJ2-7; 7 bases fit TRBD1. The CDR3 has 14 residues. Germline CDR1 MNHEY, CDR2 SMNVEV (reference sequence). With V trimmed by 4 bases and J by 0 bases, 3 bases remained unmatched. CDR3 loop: CASSYRDSSYEQYF. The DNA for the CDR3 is TGTGCCAGCAGTTACCGGGACAGCTCCTACGAGCAGTACTTC.

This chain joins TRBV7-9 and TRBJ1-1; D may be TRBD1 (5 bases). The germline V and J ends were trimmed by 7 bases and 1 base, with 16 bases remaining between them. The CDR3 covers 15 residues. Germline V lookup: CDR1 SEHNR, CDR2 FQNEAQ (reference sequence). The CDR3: CASKAGGNQNTEAFF. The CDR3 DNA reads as TGTGCCAGCAAGGCTGGGGGGAACCAGAACACTGAAGCTTTCTTT.

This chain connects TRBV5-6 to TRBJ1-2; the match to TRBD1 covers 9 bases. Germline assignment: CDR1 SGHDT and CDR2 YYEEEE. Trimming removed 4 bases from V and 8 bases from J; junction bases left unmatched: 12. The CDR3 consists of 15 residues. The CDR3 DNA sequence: TGTGCCAGCAGCCTCGGTACAGGGGGCGCGAAGGGCTACACCTTC. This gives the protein CASSLGTGGAKGYTF.

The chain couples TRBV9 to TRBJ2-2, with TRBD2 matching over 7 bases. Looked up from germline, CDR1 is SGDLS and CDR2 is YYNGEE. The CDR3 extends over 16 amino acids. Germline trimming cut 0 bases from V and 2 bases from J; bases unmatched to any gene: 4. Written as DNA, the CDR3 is TGTGCCAGCAGCGTAGAGGCTAGCGGAAACACCGGGGAGCTGTTTTTT. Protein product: CASSVEASGNTGELFF. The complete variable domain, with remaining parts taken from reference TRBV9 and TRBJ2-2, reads DSGVTQTPKHLITATGQRVTLRCSPRSGDLSVYWYQQSLDQGLQFLIQYYNGEERAKGNILERFSAQQFPDLHSELNLSSLELGDSALYFCASSVEASGNTGELFFGEGSRLTVL.

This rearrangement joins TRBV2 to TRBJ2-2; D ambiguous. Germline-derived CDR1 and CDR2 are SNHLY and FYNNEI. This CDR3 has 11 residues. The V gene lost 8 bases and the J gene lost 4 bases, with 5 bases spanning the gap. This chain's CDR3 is CASSITGELFF. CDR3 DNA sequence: TGTGCCAGCTCTATCACCGGGGAGCTGTTTTTT.